This T cell receptor beta chain appears in the sequencing data of a study of blood T cell repertoires in COVID-19. At the level of the study: The origin of the acute and convalescent COVID-19 samples was the United States, Italy and Spain.

This clone came up a few times. V dropped 2 bases and J dropped 2; count of bases not matched to a gene: 7. The CDR3 is 16 residues long. Germline V lookup: CDR1 LNHDA, CDR2 SQIVND (reference sequence). In the source study's methods: How many nucleated cells were present was estimated from reference gene primer amplification. Assay used: immunoSEQ multiplex PCR; TCRdb lists only in-frame clones, some missing. The V and J calls and clone size come from that table; D and trimming were worked out from the DNA. The sample has roughly 150,000 clones, about 83% seen once. The J gene is TRBJ2-7, the V gene TRBV19; TRBD1 agrees at 9 bases. Specimen: peripheral blood. The TCR was taken from a woman of 80 years or more with acute or convalescent COVID-19. This CDR3 is CASSILPGQGTYEQYF. CDR3 coding DNA: TGTGCCAGTAGTATACTCCCGGGACAGGGAACCTACGAGCAGTACTTC.